The 27 T cell receptor beta chains reported below all come from one sample, sequenced in a study of blood T cells in healthy people across ages. For the second PCR, which ran for about 6 to 11 cycles, a sample-barcoded 5' primer and a J-beta primer mix were used. A single record per CDR3 protein comes from TCRdb applying MiXCR to the 5' RACE reads. The sample lists about a million distinct CDR3 sequences, around two fifths seen once, with around 12% in the top ten. Sequencing was carried out using blood. The receptors were gathered from a young man in good health.

The chain employs TRBV4-1 and TRBJ2-7; a possible D gene is TRBD1 (6 bases). Trimming left V 1 base short and J 5 bases short, with 21 bases between. CDR1 MGHRA and CDR2 YSYEKL come from the germline V gene. The CDR3 length is 17 residues. DNA for the CDR3: TGCGCCAGCAGCCAAGTGAGGGTTCTAGTGGGGGCGGACGAGCAGTACTTC. It yields the protein CASSQVRVLVGADEQYF.

The chain recombines TRBV20-1 with TRBJ2-3, with 13 bases lining up with TRBD2. The CDR3 length is 19 residues. Unmatched junction bases numbered 14, after V lost 5 bases and J lost 0 bases. Germline V gives CDR1 DFQATT, CDR2 SNEGSKA (reference sequence). Here the CDR3 DNA reads TGCAGTGCTGGACGGACTAGCGGGGGCCTCCGGGGAAGCACAGATACGCAGTATTTT. This gives the protein CSAGRTSGGLRGSTDTQYF.

The V gene is TRBV9, the J gene TRBJ1-3, with a tentative D call TRBD1 (5 bases). The CDR3 extends over 16 amino acids. V was pared by 3 bases and J by 5 bases, with 18 bases between. Germline CDR1 SGDLS, CDR2 YYNGEE. The CDR3 DNA follows: TGTGCCAGCAGCGACCCCCTAGCGGGGCGAAGAAACACCATATATTTT. This sequence encodes CASSDPLAGRRNTIYF.

This clonotype was found many times. V and J are TRBV12-3 or TRBV12-4 and TRBJ2-3; D gene unclear. The CDR3 contains 12 residues. V was trimmed by 5 bases and J by 7 bases, leaving 10 bases between them. CDR3: CASSDIQYTQYF. The CDR3 region has the DNA TGTGCCAGCAGTGATATCCAGTATACGCAGTATTTT.

The chain couples TRBV3-1 to TRBJ2-1, with 8 bases matching TRBD2. From germline, CDR1 is LGHDT and CDR2 YNNKEL (reference sequence). The trim removed 6 bases at V and 10 bases at J, leaving 8 bases unmatched. This CDR3 has 13 amino acids. CDR3 protein: CASSYTSGLEQFF. CDR3 DNA sequence: TGTGCCAGCAGTTACACTAGCGGTCTAGAGCAGTTCTTC.

In its sample, this clonotype was seen a few times. The V gene is TRBV29-1, the J gene TRBJ1-2; D remains ambiguous. V was cut by 3 bases and J by 6 bases, with 8 bases left in between. The CDR3 totals 11 residues. CDR1 is SQVTM, CDR2 ANQGSEA, per germline. The CDR3 reads CSVDAGDGYTF. CDR3 coding DNA: TGCAGCGTTGATGCTGGGGATGGCTACACCTTC.

This clonotype came up many times. A junction end diverges from the germline sequence, so it may reflect a read error. The V call is TRBV4-2, the J call TRBJ2-1; TRBD2 agrees at 9 bases. Germline lookup yields CDR1 LGHNA and CDR2 YNFKEQ. This CDR3 region has 17 residues. Here the CDR3 reads CASSQDLSGGSYNEQFF. CDR3 nucleotides: TGCGCCAGCAGCCAAGACCTAAGCGGGGGGTCCTACAATGAGCAGTTCTTC.

This clonotype was counted between two and nine times. CDR3 protein: CASSHRAGSSTDTQYF. Written as DNA, the CDR3 is TGTGCCAGCAGCCACCGAGCGGGGTCTAGCACAGATACGCAGTATTTT. The J gene is TRBJ2-3, the V gene TRBV7-8; TRBD2 agrees at 7 bases. The germline CDR1 and CDR2 sequences are SGHVS and FQNEAQ. Trimming cost V 5 bases and J 0 bases; bases outside gene matches: 8. This CDR3 comprises 16 residues.

This clonotype showed up just a few times. The chain joins TRBV4-2 to TRBJ2-5; D remains ambiguous. Germline values: CDR1 LGHNA, CDR2 YNFKEQ. The ends were cut back, 4 bases at V and 11 bases at J, with 23 bases in the middle. CDR3 length: 15 amino acids. DNA for the CDR3: TGTGCCAGCAGCCCGCAGCAAACGATTCAAAATGAGCAGTACTTC. This gives the protein CASSPQQTIQNEQYF.

This clonotype was counted between two and nine times. The chain joins TRBV4-3 to TRBJ1-4; 7 nucleotides match TRBD1. Germline CDR1 reads LGHNA; CDR2 reads YSLEER. The CDR3 runs 15 residues. With V trimmed by 0 bases and J by 3 bases, 1 base remained unmatched. In nucleotides, the CDR3 is TGCGCCAGCAGCCAAGAGGGACAGTCTAATGAAAAACTGTTTTTT. It translates to CASSQEGQSNEKLFF.

The gene calls are TRBV10-3 and TRBJ2-2; D gene uncertain. CDR3 length equals 14 residues. Trimming left V 3 bases short and J 3 bases short, with 8 bases between. CDR1 is ENHRY and CDR2 is SYGVKD in the germline V gene. The CDR3 DNA reads as TGTGCCATCAGTGATTTAGGGTACACCGGGGAGCTGTTTTTT. Translating gives CAISDLGYTGELFF.

The V and J genes are TRBV25-1 and TRBJ2-2, with D perhaps TRBD1 (6 bases). Germline V gene sequence: CDR1 MGHDK, CDR2 SYGVNS. The CDR3 spans 17 residues. Trimming took 3 bases from V and 1 from J, leaving 15 bases between them. The CDR3 spells CASSDKWGQGNTGELFF. The CDR3 bases are TGTGCCAGCAGTGACAAGTGGGGGCAGGGGAACACCGGGGAGCTGTTTTTT. The full variable domain, its missing parts supplied by reference TRBV25-1 and TRBJ2-2, is EADIYQTPRYLVIGTGKKITLECSQTMGHDKMYWYQQDPGMELHLIHYSYGVNSTEKGDLSSESTVSRIRTEHFPLTLESARPSHTSQYLCASSDKWGQGNTGELFFGEGSRLTVL.

V and J are TRBV4-3 and TRBJ2-1, with 7 bases that match TRBD1. Germline CDR1 is LGHNA and CDR2 is YSLEER. Trimming cost V 4 bases and J 3 bases; bases outside gene matches: 12. This CDR3 comprises 17 residues. The CDR3 is CASSPGDSPSSYNEQFF. CDR3 coding DNA: TGCGCCAGCAGCCCTGGGGACAGTCCCTCCAGCTACAATGAGCAGTTCTTC.

The chain uses TRBV6-5 and TRBJ2-1; D may be TRBD1 or TRBD2 (5 bases each). The CDR3 is 15 residues long. Germline V gene lookup returns CDR1 MNHEY and CDR2 SVGAGI. V lost 4 bases to trimming and J lost 0 bases, with 10 bases between them. The CDR3 reads CASSLGESSYNEQFF. CDR3 bases: TGTGCCAGCAGTTTAGGGGAGAGCTCCTACAATGAGCAGTTCTTC.

The chain links TRBV7-9 to TRBJ1-1; 8 nucleotides match TRBD1. CDR3 length: 19 residues. Trimming took 1 base from V and 1 from J; bases not matched to a gene: 14. Germline V gene data show CDR1 as SEHNR and CDR2 as FQNEAQ (reference sequence). CDR3 bases: TGTGCCAGCAGCTTAGGCTGGACAGGGCCCATTCGAGAGAACACTGAAGCTTTCTTT. Translating it yields CASSLGWTGPIRENTEAFF.

The V gene is TRBV3-1, the J gene TRBJ2-1; the match to TRBD2 covers 8 bases. From germline, CDR1 is LGHDT and CDR2 YNNKEL (reference sequence). V lost 0 bases to trimming and J lost 8 bases; unmatched junction nucleotides: 9. This CDR3 contains 16 residues. The CDR3 DNA sequence: TGTGCCAGCAGCCAAGATCAAAGCGGGGGTCGCTATGAGCAGTTCTTC. Protein: CASSQDQSGGRYEQFF.

The J gene is TRBJ1-6, the V gene TRBV27; D not certain. The CDR3 totals 18 residues. V was pared by 0 bases and J by 0 bases, with 12 bases between. Germline V gives CDR1 MNHEY, CDR2 SMNVEV (reference sequence). The CDR3 loop is CASSLSGPGNSYNSPLHF. CDR3 DNA: TGTGCCAGCAGTTTATCAGGCCCAGGAAACTCCTATAATTCACCCCTCCACTTT.

The J gene is TRBJ2-3, the V gene TRBV9, with a tentative D call TRBD2 (5 bases). This CDR3 is built from 15 residues. Trimming stripped 0 bases from V and 0 bases from J, with 8 bases between. The germline V gene encodes CDR1 SGDLS and CDR2 YYNGEE. As DNA, the CDR3 is TGTGCCAGCAGCGTAGGTGTAGCGAGCACAGATACGCAGTATTTT. Translation: CASSVGVASTDTQYF.

A word on this clonotype: A clone one base away is much larger, so this may be a read error. The chain combines TRBV2 with TRBJ2-4, with a possible D match to TRBD2 (7 bases). The CDR3 has 13 residues. V was shortened by 8 bases and J by 9 bases, with 17 bases between the two germline ends. Per germline, CDR1 SNHLY and CDR2 FYNNEI. CDR3 sequence reads: CASRREGDCIQYF. CDR3 coding DNA: TGTGCCAGCCGCAGGGAGGGGGATTGCATTCAGTACTTC. The whole variable domain, remainder taken from reference TRBV2 and TRBJ2-4, is EPEVTQTPSHQVTQMGQEVILRCVPISNHLYFYWYRQILGQKVEFLVSFYNNEISEKSEIFDDQFSVERPDGSNFTLKIRSTKLEDSAMYFCASRREGDCIQYFGAGTRLSVL.

The rearrangement joins TRBV5-1 to TRBJ1-5; 9 bases agree with TRBD1. The ends lost 4 bases at V and 5 bases at J; junction bases unmatched: 4. CDR3 length: 14 amino acids. The germline V gene encodes CDR1 SGHRS and CDR2 YFSETQ. The CDR3 protein is CASSATGGDQPQHF. DNA for the CDR3: TGCGCCAGCAGCGCGACAGGGGGGGATCAGCCCCAGCATTTT.

This clonotype has a handful of counts. J is TRBJ2-1 and V is TRBV6-5; D gene unclear. Trimming removed 2 bases from V and 4 bases from J, with 12 bases in between. Germline CDR1 is MNHEY and CDR2 is SVGAGI. This CDR3 region has 15 residues. This CDR3 reads CASSYLTERYNEQFF. CDR3 bases: TGTGCCAGCAGTTACCTAACAGAGAGATACAATGAGCAGTTCTTC.

This chain links TRBV27 with TRBJ2-1; maybe TRBD1 (5 bases). The CDR3 runs 15 residues. V lost 4 bases and J 9 bases, leaving 19 bases between the germline ends. Per the germline V gene, CDR1 is MNHEY and CDR2 is SMNVEV (reference sequence). The CDR3 reads CASSSPQYLRGEQFF. For the CDR3, the DNA is TGTGCCAGCAGTTCCCCGCAGTACCTAAGGGGTGAGCAGTTCTTC.

This clonotype came up once. This may arise from a read error, as a much more abundant clone is one base away. The chain uses TRBV20-1 and TRBJ2-1, with unresolved D. V was shortened by 1 base and J by 4 bases, with 11 bases between the two germline ends. The CDR3 runs to 14 residues. Germline V gives CDR1 DFQATT, CDR2 SNEGSKA (reference sequence). CDR3 loop: CSARAQTVYNEQFF. CDR3 DNA sequence: TGCAGTGCTAGAGCCCAAACAGTTTACAATGAGCAGTTCTTC.

This clonotype has only a few counts. The chain joins TRBV11-2 to TRBJ2-5, with 9 bases matching TRBD2. In germline, CDR1 is SGHAT, CDR2 FQNNGV. The CDR3 runs 15 residues. V shed 5 bases and J 11 bases; nucleotides not matched to a gene: 15. CDR3 amino acids: CASSPLAGVYNEQYF. CDR3 in DNA: TGTGCCAGCAGCCCCTTAGCGGGGGTCTACAATGAGCAGTACTTC.

This clonotype has a handful of counts. DNA of the CDR3: TGTGCCACCAGTGATTTGGACAGCCCAGGTGATCAGCCCCAGCATTTT. Translated, it gives CATSDLDSPGDQPQHF. The genes are TRBV24-1 and TRBJ1-5, with TRBD1 as a possible D gene (5 bases). Germline loops: CDR1 KGHDR, CDR2 SFDVKD. With 0 bases removed from V and 5 bases from J, the gap between germline ends came to 13 bases. The CDR3 runs 16 residues.

This clonotype has a handful of counts. The chain combines TRBV27 with TRBJ2-7; a possible D gene is TRBD2 (5 bases). This CDR3 spans 14 amino acids. V lost 0 bases, J lost 4 bases, and 10 bases lay in between. From germline, CDR1 is MNHEY and CDR2 SMNVEV (reference sequence). CDR3 protein: CASSLSIRDYEQYF. The DNA for the CDR3 is TGTGCCAGCAGTTTATCGATCCGGGATTACGAGCAGTACTTC.

The CDR3 nucleotides read TGCGCCAGCAGCCAAGATCTAGGCCAGGGCGCAGATACGCAGTATTTT. Residues: CASSQDLGQGADTQYF. The chain carries TRBV4-3 and TRBJ2-3; tentative D call: TRBD1 (5 bases). Deletions cut 0 bases from V and 4 bases from J, with 14 bases between. In germline, CDR1 is LGHNA, CDR2 YSLEER. The CDR3 sequence is 16 residues long.